This TCR beta chain was recorded in a study of control samples from healthy donors and cancer patients. The germline V gene has CDR1 SGHRS and CDR2 YFSETQ. Deletions cut 8 bases from V and 12 bases from J, with 15 bases between. The CDR3 sequence is 11 residues long. Measured with immunoSEQ multiplex PCR; TCRdb has only the in-frame clones, and not every one. The data contain approximately 120,000 clones, approximately 92% of them singletons. Sequencing was performed on PBMCs. The origin of this receptor is a man at least 80 years old with head and neck cancer. The chain joins TRBV5-1 to TRBJ2-1, with a tentative D call TRBD1 (5 bases). CDR3 coding DNA: TGCGCCAGTAAACTGGGGCCGCTGCAGTTCTTC. Translating it yields CASKLGPLQFF.